One sample yielded the 16 T cell receptor beta chains listed below, sequenced in a study of control samples from healthy donors and cancer patients. Clones were read by immunoSEQ multiplex PCR, and TCRdb kept only the in-frame ones, dropping some. The sample has fewer than 250,000 clones. The sequencing input was blood. The receptors derive from a woman aged 25 to 39 in good health.

The V gene is TRBV9, the J gene TRBJ2-3; tentative D call: TRBD2 (6 bases). Looked up from germline, CDR1 is SGDLS and CDR2 is YYNGEE. Trimming took 3 bases from V and 6 from J, leaving 11 bases between them. The CDR3 totals 13 residues. The chain's CDR3 is CASSGGDRDTQYF. In DNA form, the CDR3 reads TGTGCCAGCAGCGGGGGGGACCGGGATACGCAGTATTTT.

The chain uses TRBV11-2 and TRBJ2-2, with 7 bases aligning to TRBD1. The CDR3 has 15 residues. With V trimmed by 5 bases and J by 6 bases, 9 bases remained unmatched. Germline V gene sequence: CDR1 SGHAT, CDR2 FQNNGV. As DNA, the CDR3 is TGTGCCAGCAGCGAGCTACAGGGGAAACCCGGGGAGCTGTTTTTT. Translation gives CASSELQGKPGELFF.

This sequence joins TRBV5-6 and TRBJ1-4, with TRBD1 matching 9 bases. Germline CDR1 and CDR2: SGHDT and YYEEEE. With 0 bases clipped from V and 2 bases from J, the junction kept 5 bases outside the gene matches. The CDR3 consists of 17 residues. The CDR3 is CASSLGWTGATNEKLFF. The DNA of the CDR3 is TGTGCCAGCAGCTTGGGTTGGACAGGGGCCACTAATGAAAAACTGTTTTTT. The full variable domain, with the rest looked up from reference TRBV5-6 and TRBJ1-4, is DAGVTQSPTHLIKTRGQQVTLRCSPKSGHDTVSWYQQALGQGPQFIFQYYEEEERQRGNFPDRFSGHQFPNYSSELNVNALLLGDSALYLCASSLGWTGATNEKLFFGSGTQLSVL.

The rearrangement links TRBV6-2 or TRBV6-3 to TRBJ1-2; D ambiguous. Germline lookup yields CDR1 MNHEY and CDR2 SVGEGT. V lost 5 bases and J 6 bases, leaving 13 bases between the germline ends. The CDR3 length is 13 residues. For the CDR3, the DNA is TGTGCCAGCAGTAGGACGGGCTCTAATGGCTACACCTTC. Translation gives CASSRTGSNGYTF.

V and J are TRBV29-1 and TRBJ1-2; 7 bases align to TRBD1. The germline CDR1 and CDR2 sequences are SQVTM and ANQGSEA. CDR3 length: 15 residues. The V and J ends lost 7 bases and 1 base, in that order; junction bases with no gene match: 12. The CDR3 is CSGSGTEGNNYGYTF. CDR3 in DNA: TGCAGCGGGTCCGGGACAGAAGGGAATAACTATGGCTACACCTTC.

The chain joins TRBV4-2 to TRBJ2-7; 10 nucleotides line up with TRBD1. The CDR3 totals 15 residues. V was pared by 3 bases and J by 2 bases, with 4 bases of the junction left unmatched. Germline CDR1 is LGHNA and CDR2 is YNFKEQ. The DNA of the CDR3 is TGTGCCAGCAGCCACAGCGGGACAGGGGCCTACGAGCAGTACTTC. Its translation: CASSHSGTGAYEQYF.

This rearrangement joins TRBV2 to TRBJ1-2; a possible D gene is TRBD1 (5 bases). V was pared by 9 bases and J by 5 bases, with 16 bases between. CDR3 length: 13 amino acids. CDR1 and CDR2 (germline): SNHLY, FYNNEI. This CDR3 is CASNLQGRYGYTF. For the CDR3, the DNA is TGTGCCAGTAACCTTCAGGGAAGATATGGCTACACCTTC.

The chain recombines TRBV12-3 or TRBV12-4 with TRBJ1-1; D is unresolved. This CDR3 contains 13 residues. Deletions cut 3 bases from V and 1 base from J, with 6 bases between. The CDR3 DNA reads TGTGCCAGCAGTTTCAACAGGAACACTGAAGCTTTCTTT. Its protein product is CASSFNRNTEAFF.

This chain links TRBV6-6 with TRBJ2-7, with 10 bases identical to TRBD1. CDR3 length: 15 amino acids. Trimming at V came to 5 bases and at J to 1 base, leaving 5 bases not matched to a gene. The germline V gene has CDR1 MNHNY and CDR2 SVGAGI (reference sequence). The CDR3 nucleotides are TGTGCCAGCAGTGAGCCGGGACAGGGGTCCTACGAGCAGTACTTC. Its protein product is CASSEPGQGSYEQYF.

V is TRBV6-2 or TRBV6-3 and J is TRBJ2-5, with TRBD2 matching over 7 bases. This CDR3 is built from 13 residues. The germline gives CDR1 MNHEY, CDR2 SVGEGT. J was trimmed by 2 bases and V by 4 bases; bases with no gene match: 1. The CDR3 spells CASSWGGQETQYF. CDR3 DNA: TGTGCCAGCAGTTGGGGGGGACAAGAGACCCAGTACTTC.

The J gene is TRBJ2-7, the V gene TRBV6-1; D is undetermined. The germline V gene encodes CDR1 MNHNS and CDR2 SASEGT. V shed 1 base and J shed 5 bases, with 12 bases lying between them. The CDR3 is made up of 14 amino acids. CDR3 DNA sequence: TGTGCCAGCAGTGAAGGGCAGGAACTCGACGAGCAGTACTTC. Its translation: CASSEGQELDEQYF.

V usage is TRBV6-5 and J usage is TRBJ1-1; D uncertain. V was clipped by 10 bases and J by 0 bases, with 9 bases between them. Germline lookup yields CDR1 MNHEY and CDR2 SVGAGI. The CDR3 is 12 amino acids. The CDR3 protein is CATRVMNTEAFF. CDR3 DNA sequence: TGTGCCACGAGAGTAATGAACACTGAAGCTTTCTTT.

This chain connects TRBV6-5 to TRBJ1-1; D gene unclear. The CDR3 extends over 13 amino acids. V dropped 0 bases and J dropped 8 bases, with 10 bases sitting between them. Germline V lookup: CDR1 MNHEY, CDR2 SVGAGI. CDR3 sequence (DNA): TGTGCCAGCAGTTACTCCCGGGCCTCGGAAGCTTTCTTT. Protein product: CASSYSRASEAFF.

J is TRBJ1-2 and V is TRBV5-5; no definite D call. The V gene lost 4 bases and the J gene lost 2 bases, with 12 bases spanning the gap. The germline V gene encodes CDR1 SGHKS and CDR2 YYEKEE (reference sequence). The CDR3 runs to 14 residues. CDR3 amino acids: CASSPTWVNYGYTF. The DNA of the CDR3 is TGTGCCAGCAGCCCCACATGGGTAAACTATGGCTACACCTTC.

V usage is TRBV5-8 and J usage is TRBJ1-6; 7 bases align to TRBD1. The length of the CDR3 is 15 residues. From germline, CDR1 is SGHTS and CDR2 YDEGEE. Losses at the gene ends were 4 bases for V and 2 bases for J; bases not matched to a gene: 3. The CDR3 loop is CASSRQGAYNSPLHF. In DNA, the CDR3 is TGTGCCAGCAGCCGACAGGGTGCCTATAATTCACCCCTCCACTTT.

The chain is built from TRBV7-9 and TRBJ1-6; tentatively, D is TRBD1 (6 bases). The CDR3 loop spans 14 amino acids. CDR1 and CDR2 from the germline V gene are SEHNR and FQNEAQ (reference sequence). V was clipped by 3 bases and J by 10 bases, with 13 bases between them. The CDR3 nucleotides read TGTGCCAGCAGCTTGTTACCGAGGGGGTCACCCCTCCACTTT. This sequence encodes CASSLLPRGSPLHF.